What follows are 9 T cell receptor beta chains derived from one specimen sequenced in a study of cytomegalovirus exposure and HLA in healthy donors. This table comes from immunoSEQ multiplex PCR, and its TCRdb copy is limited to in-frame clones, with some not included. This table has tens of thousands of clones, under 95% appearing once. The sequenced sample consisted of PBMCs. These receptors came from a woman between 18 and 30 years old in good health and CMV-seronegative.

The V and J genes are TRBV2 and TRBJ1-5; D unresolved. V was trimmed by 7 bases and J by 7 bases, leaving 14 bases between them. CDR1 and CDR2 from the germline V gene are SNHLY and FYNNEI. The CDR3 spans 13 residues. CDR3 protein: CASMLREQQPQHF. In DNA, the CDR3 is TGTGCCAGCATGCTGAGGGAACAGCAGCCCCAGCATTTT.

This clone was detected only once. V and J are TRBV4-2 and TRBJ2-4, with 16 bases matching TRBD2. J gave up 8 bases and V 3 bases, and 13 bases lay outside the gene matches. The CDR3 is 19 residues long. Germline V gene sequence: CDR1 LGHNA, CDR2 YNFKEQ. CDR3 nucleotide sequence: TGTGCCAGCAGCCAGTTTGGGACTAGCGGGAGGGCCGGGGGGGACATTCAGTACTTC. Protein: CASSQFGTSGRAGGDIQYF.

This chain's CDR3 is CASSLGANSNQPQHF. The CDR3 DNA sequence: TGTGCCAGCAGCTTAGGGGCCAATAGCAATCAGCCCCAGCATTTT. The genes are TRBV7-3 and TRBJ1-5; the D gene is possibly TRBD1 (5 bases). Germline CDR1 is SGHTA and CDR2 is FQGTGA. V lost 2 bases, J lost 0 bases, and 8 bases lay in between. CDR3 length: 15 residues.

This clone was recorded only once. V usage is TRBV7-3 and J usage is TRBJ2-2; TRBD2 matches 11 bases. Germline values: CDR1 SGHTA, CDR2 FQGTGA. The junction had 9 bases not matched to a gene; V was cut back by 8 bases and J by 4 bases. The CDR3 has 16 residues. DNA of the CDR3: TGTGCCAGCGGACCCCCTACTAGCGGGGGCACCGGGGAGCTGTTTTTT. Amino acid sequence: CASGPPTSGGTGELFF.

The chain carries TRBV11-2 and TRBJ2-2, with a tentative D call TRBD1 (6 bases). The CDR3 is 15 residues long. CDR1 and CDR2 (germline): SGHAT, FQNNGV. Trimming removed 7 bases from V and 0 bases from J, with 12 bases in between. The CDR3 coding sequence is TGTGCCAGCACATGGACAGCCGCGAACACCGGGGAGCTGTTTTTT. Protein sequence: CASTWTAANTGELFF. Full variable domain (missing parts from reference TRBV11-2 and TRBJ2-2): EAGVAQSPRYKIIEKRQSVAFWCNPISGHATLYWYQQILGQGPKLLIQFQNNGVVDDSQLPKDRFSAERLKGVDSTLKIQPAKLEDSAVYLCASTWTAANTGELFFGEGSRLTVL.

The DNA for the CDR3 is TGTGCCAGCAGCTTACGACTAGCGGGAGGATATGTGGATACGCAGTATTTT. It translates to CASSLRLAGGYVDTQYF. The rearrangement links TRBV7-8 to TRBJ2-3; 13 bases agree with TRBD2. The CDR3 has 17 amino acids. V gave up 2 bases and J gave up 6 bases; unmatched junction bases: 8. Germline V CDR1 and CDR2: SGHVS, FQNEAQ. The entire variable domain, with the rest obtained from reference TRBV7-8 and TRBJ2-3, is as follows: GAGVSQSPRYKVAKRGQDVALRCDPISGHVSLFWYQQALGQGPEFLTYFQNEAQLDKSGLPSDRFFAERPEGSVSTLKIQRTQQEDSAVYLCASSLRLAGGYVDTQYFGPGTRLTVL.

The chain joins TRBV2 to TRBJ2-1; TRBD2 matches at 9 bases. V was clipped by 6 bases and J by 9 bases; unmatched bases: 12. Germline CDR1 is SNHLY and CDR2 is FYNNEI. This CDR3 spans 15 amino acids. CDR3 sequence: CASRSTAGGPAEQFF. For the CDR3, the DNA is TGTGCCAGCAGATCCACAGCGGGAGGCCCTGCTGAGCAGTTCTTC.

The chain is built from TRBV6-5 and TRBJ2-1; 11 nucleotides agree with TRBD2. The germline CDR1 and CDR2 sequences are MNHEY and SVGAGI. This CDR3 region has 14 residues. Trimming cost V 7 bases and J 7 bases; bases outside gene matches: 6. The CDR3 DNA reads TGTGCCAGCACCGCGGGGACTAGCGGAAATGAGCAGTTCTTC. Translated, it gives CASTAGTSGNEQFF.

The genes are TRBV4-1 and TRBJ2-7; 8 positions match TRBD1. The V gene end was trimmed by 3 bases and the J gene end by 1 base; junction bases not matched to a gene: 5. This CDR3 has 15 amino acids. Germline-derived CDR1 and CDR2 are MGHRA and YSYEKL. The CDR3 region is CASSHFDRGSYEQYF. DNA of the CDR3: TGCGCCAGCAGCCATTTTGACAGGGGATCCTACGAGCAGTACTTC.